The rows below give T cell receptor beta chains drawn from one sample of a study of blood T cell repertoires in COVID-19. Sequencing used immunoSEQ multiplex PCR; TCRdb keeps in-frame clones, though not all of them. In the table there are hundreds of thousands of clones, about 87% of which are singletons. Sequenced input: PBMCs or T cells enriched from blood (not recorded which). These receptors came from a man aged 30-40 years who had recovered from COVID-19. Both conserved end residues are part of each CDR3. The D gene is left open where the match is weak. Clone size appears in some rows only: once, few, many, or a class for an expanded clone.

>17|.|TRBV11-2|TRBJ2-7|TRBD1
CASSLRDGTVNSYEQYF
TGTGCCAGCAGCTTAAGGGACGGGACAGTCAACTCCTACGAGCAGTACTTC
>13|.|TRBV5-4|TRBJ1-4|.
CATSGVNNEKLFF
TGTGCCACCTCGGGGGTAAATAATGAAAAACTGTTTTTT
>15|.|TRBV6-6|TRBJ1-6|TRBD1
CASSYGDRAESPLHF
TGTGCCAGCAGTTACGGGGACAGGGCGGAATCACCCCTCCACTTT
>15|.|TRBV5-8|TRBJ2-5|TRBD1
CASSLGDRVQGTQYF
TGTGCCAGCAGCTTGGGGGACAGGGTTCAAGGGACCCAGTACTTC
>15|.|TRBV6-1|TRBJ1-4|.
CASSDRGKTNEKLFF
TGTGCCAGCAGTGATAGGGGGAAAACTAATGAAAAACTGTTTTTT
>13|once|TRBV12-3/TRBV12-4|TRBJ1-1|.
CASSWGEETEAFF
TGTGCCAGCAGTTGGGGGGAGGAAACTGAAGCTTTCTTT
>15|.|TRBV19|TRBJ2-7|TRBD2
CASSISLAGVYEQYF
TGTGCCAGTAGTATCAGTCTAGCGGGAGTCTACGAGCAGTACTTC
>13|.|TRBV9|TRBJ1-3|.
CASSPLQRNTIYF
TGTGCCAGCAGCCCCCTCCAGAGAAACACCATATATTTT
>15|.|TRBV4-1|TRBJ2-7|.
CASSHGGAVPYEQYF
TGCGCCAGCAGCCATGGTGGGGCGGTGCCCTACGAGCAGTACTTC
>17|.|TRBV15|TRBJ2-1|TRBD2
CATSRDSAGGWDNEQFF
TGTGCCACCAGCAGAGATTCAGCGGGAGGGTGGGACAATGAGCAGTTCTTC
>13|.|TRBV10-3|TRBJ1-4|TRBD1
CAISGQGREKLFF
TGTGCCATCAGTGGACAGGGACGGGAAAAACTGTTTTTT
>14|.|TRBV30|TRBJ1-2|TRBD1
CAWSVETGGEGYTF
TGTGCCTGGAGTGTTGAAACAGGGGGAGAAGGCTACACCTTC
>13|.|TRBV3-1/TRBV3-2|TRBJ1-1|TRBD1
CASSQDQGGEAFF
TGTGCCAGCAGCCAAGATCAGGGGGGTGAAGCTTTCTTT
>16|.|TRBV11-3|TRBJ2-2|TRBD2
CASSPYSGSRTGELFF
TGTGCCAGCTCCCCATATAGCGGGAGTAGGACCGGGGAGCTGTTTTTT
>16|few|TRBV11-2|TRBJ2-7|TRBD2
CASSLPPAGGTYEQYF
TGTGCCAGCAGCTTACCACCGGCGGGAGGGACCTACGAGCAGTACTTC
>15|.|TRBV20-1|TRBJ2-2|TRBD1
CSASPWQGEGGELFF
TGCAGTGCTAGTCCGTGGCAGGGGGAAGGCGGGGAGCTGTTTTTT
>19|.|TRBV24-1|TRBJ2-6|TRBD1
CATSDLPDRGASGANVLTF
TGTGCCACCAGTGATTTGCCGGACAGGGGGGCCTCTGGGGCCAACGTCCTGACTTTC
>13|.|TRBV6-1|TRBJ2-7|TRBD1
CASSLDRAYEQYF
TGTGCCAGCAGCCTGGACAGGGCCTACGAGCAGTACTTC
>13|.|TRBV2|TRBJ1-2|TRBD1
CASREQGYYGYTF
TGTGCCAGCAGGGAACAGGGGTACTATGGCTACACCTTC
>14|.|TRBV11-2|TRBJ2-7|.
CASSLGAGIYEQYF
TGTGCCAGCAGCTTAGGGGCGGGGATCTACGAGCAGTACTTC
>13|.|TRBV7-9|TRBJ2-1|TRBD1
CASSLVTGHEQFF
TGTGCCAGCAGCTTAGTGACAGGGCATGAGCAGTTCTTC
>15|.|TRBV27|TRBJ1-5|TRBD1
CASSRSGTGDKPQHF
TGTGCCAGCAGTAGGTCCGGGACAGGGGATAAGCCCCAGCATTTT
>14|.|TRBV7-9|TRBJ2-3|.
CASSFAGSTDTQYF
TGTGCCAGCAGCTTTGCGGGGAGCACAGATACGCAGTATTTT
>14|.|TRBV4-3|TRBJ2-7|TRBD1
CASSRGTGKYEQYF
TGCGCCAGCAGCCGGGGGACAGGGAAATACGAGCAGTACTTC
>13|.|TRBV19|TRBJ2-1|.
CASSGQVDNEQFF
TGTGCCAGTAGTGGGCAGGTAGACAATGAGCAGTTCTTC
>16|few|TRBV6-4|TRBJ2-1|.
CASSDQAGGYYNEQFF
TGTGCCAGCAGTGACCAGGCAGGGGGGTACTACAATGAGCAGTTCTTC
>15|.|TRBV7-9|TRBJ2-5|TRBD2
CASSLGLAGLETQYF
TGTGCCAGCAGCCTAGGACTAGCGGGGTTGGAGACCCAGTACTTC
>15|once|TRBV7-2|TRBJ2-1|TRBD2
CASKGSGTLNNEQFF
TGTGCCAGCAAAGGTAGCGGGACCCTCAACAATGAGCAGTTCTTC
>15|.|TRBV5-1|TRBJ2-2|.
CASSSPGIHTGELFF
TGCGCCAGCAGCTCCCCAGGGATACACACCGGGGAGCTGTTTTTT
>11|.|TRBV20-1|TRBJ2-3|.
CSARGGGTQYF
TGCAGTGCTAGAGGAGGCGGTACGCAGTATTTT
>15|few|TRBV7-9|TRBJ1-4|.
CASSSSDSNNEKLFF
TGTGCCAGCAGCTCATCGGACAGTAATAATGAAAAACTGTTTTTT
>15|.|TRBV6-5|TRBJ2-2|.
CASRPGWAGTGELFF
TGTGCCAGCAGGCCCGGATGGGCGGGCACCGGGGAGCTGTTTTTT
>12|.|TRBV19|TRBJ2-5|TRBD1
CASRDRGETQYF
TGTGCCAGTCGAGACAGGGGAGAGACCCAGTACTTC
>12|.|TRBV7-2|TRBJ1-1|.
CASRQYRDRAFF
TGTGCCAGCAGACAATACAGGGACCGAGCTTTCTTT
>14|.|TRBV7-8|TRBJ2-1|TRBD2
CASSLGTSLNEQFF
TGTGCCAGCAGCTTAGGGACTAGCCTAAACGAGCAGTTCTTC
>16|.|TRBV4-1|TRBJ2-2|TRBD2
CASSQALAGIAGELFF
TGCGCCAGCAGCCAAGCCCTAGCGGGGATCGCCGGGGAGCTGTTTTTT
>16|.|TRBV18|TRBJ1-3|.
CASSITGLSSGNTIYF
TGTGCCAGCTCAATCACAGGGTTGTCCTCTGGAAACACCATATATTTT
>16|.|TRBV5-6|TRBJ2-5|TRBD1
CASSFFGTGLQETQYF
TGTGCCAGCAGTTTTTTTGGGACAGGGCTCCAAGAGACCCAGTACTTC
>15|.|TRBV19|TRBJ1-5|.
CASSIWGGGRQPQHF
TGTGCCAGTAGTATATGGGGCGGGGGCAGGCAGCCCCAGCATTTT
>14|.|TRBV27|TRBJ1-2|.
CASSLSGGGEGYTF
TGTGCCAGCAGTTTATCGGGGGGTGGGGAGGGCTACACCTTC
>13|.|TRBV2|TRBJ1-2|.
CASSAGANYGYTF
TGTGCCAGCAGTGCCGGGGCTAACTATGGCTACACCTTC
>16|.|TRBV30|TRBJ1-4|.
CAWKPTSQGWNEKLFF
TGTGCCTGGAAACCCACTTCACAGGGCTGGAATGAAAAACTGTTTTTT
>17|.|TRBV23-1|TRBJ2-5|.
CASSRDRIKSPQETQYF
TGCGCCAGCAGTCGAGACAGGATAAAGTCCCCACAAGAGACCCAGTACTTC
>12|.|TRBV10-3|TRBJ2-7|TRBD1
CAISQTGNEQYF
TGTGCCATCAGTCAGACAGGGAACGAGCAGTACTTC
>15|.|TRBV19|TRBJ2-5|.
CASSLGTQKGETQYF
TGTGCCAGTAGTTTAGGGACACAAAAGGGGGAGACCCAGTACTTC
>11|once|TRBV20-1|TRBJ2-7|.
CSASQGREQYF
TGCAGTGCCTCTCAGGGGAGAGAGCAGTACTTC